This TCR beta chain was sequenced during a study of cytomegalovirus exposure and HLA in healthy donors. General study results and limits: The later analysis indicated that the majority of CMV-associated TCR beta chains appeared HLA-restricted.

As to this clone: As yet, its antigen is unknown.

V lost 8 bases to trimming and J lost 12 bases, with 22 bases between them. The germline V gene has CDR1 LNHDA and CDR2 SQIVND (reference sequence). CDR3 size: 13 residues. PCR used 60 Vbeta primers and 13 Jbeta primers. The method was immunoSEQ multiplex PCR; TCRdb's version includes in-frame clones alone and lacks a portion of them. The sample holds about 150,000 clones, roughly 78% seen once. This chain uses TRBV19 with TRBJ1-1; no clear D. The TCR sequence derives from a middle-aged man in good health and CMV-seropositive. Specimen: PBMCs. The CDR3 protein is CASPPLTGNGSFF. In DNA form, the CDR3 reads TGTGCCAGTCCACCCTTGACGGGGAATGGGTCTTTCTTT.